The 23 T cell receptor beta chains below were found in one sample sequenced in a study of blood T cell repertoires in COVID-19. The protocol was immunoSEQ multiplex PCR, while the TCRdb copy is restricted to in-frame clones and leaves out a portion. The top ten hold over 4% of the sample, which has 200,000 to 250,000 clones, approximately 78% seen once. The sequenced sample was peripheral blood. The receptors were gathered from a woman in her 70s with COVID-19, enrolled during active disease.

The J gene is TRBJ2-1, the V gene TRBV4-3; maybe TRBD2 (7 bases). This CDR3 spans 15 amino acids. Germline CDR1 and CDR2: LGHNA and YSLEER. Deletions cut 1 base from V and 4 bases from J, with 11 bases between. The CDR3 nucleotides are TGCGCCAGCAGCCAAGTAAGGGGGGGATACAATGAGCAGTTCTTC. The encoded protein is CASSQVRGGYNEQFF.

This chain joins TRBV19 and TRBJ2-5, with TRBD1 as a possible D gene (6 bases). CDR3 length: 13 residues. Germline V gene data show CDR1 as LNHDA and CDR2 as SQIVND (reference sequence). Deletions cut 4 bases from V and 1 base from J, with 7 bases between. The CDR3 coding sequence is TGTGCCAGTAGTACGACAGGCCAAGAGACCCAGTACTTC. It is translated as CASSTTGQETQYF.

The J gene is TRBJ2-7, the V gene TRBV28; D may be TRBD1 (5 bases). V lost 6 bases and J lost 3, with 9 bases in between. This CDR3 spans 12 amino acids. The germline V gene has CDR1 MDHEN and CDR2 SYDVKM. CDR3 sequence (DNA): TGTGCCAGCAGCGGCAGGGACTACGAGCAGTACTTC. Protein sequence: CASSGRDYEQYF.

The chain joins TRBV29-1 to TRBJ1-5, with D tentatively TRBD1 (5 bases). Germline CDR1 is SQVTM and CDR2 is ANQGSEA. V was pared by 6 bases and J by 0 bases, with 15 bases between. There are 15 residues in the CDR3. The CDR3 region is CSVSLTATSNQPQHF. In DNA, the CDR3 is TGCAGCGTGAGTCTGACAGCCACTAGCAATCAGCCCCAGCATTTT.

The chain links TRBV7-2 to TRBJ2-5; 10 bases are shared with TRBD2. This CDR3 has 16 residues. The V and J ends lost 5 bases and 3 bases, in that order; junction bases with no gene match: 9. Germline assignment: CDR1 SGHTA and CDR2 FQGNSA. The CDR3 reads CASSLAWLAGEETQYF. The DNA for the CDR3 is TGTGCCAGCAGCCTGGCGTGGCTAGCGGGAGAAGAGACCCAGTACTTC.

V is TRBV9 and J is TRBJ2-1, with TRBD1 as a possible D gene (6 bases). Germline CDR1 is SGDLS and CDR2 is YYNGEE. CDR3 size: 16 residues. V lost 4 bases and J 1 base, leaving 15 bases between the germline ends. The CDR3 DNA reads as TGTGCCAGCAGCCAAAACGGCAGGGGATCCTACAATGAGCAGTTCTTC. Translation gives CASSQNGRGSYNEQFF. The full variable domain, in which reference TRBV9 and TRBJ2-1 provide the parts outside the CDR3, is DSGVTQTPKHLITATGQRVTLRCSPRSGDLSVYWYQQSLDQGLQFLIQYYNGEERAKGNILERFSAQQFPDLHSELNLSSLELGDSALYFCASSQNGRGSYNEQFFGPGTRLTVL.

The CDR3 reads CASSTPGTGGSQPQHF. The CDR3 DNA reads TGTGCCAGTAGTACCCCCGGGACAGGGGGTAGTCAGCCCCAGCATTTT. This chain joins TRBV19 and TRBJ1-5; 11 positions match TRBD1. J lost 6 bases, V lost 4 bases, and 8 bases had no gene match. The CDR3 is 16 residues long. Germline values: CDR1 LNHDA, CDR2 SQIVND (reference sequence).

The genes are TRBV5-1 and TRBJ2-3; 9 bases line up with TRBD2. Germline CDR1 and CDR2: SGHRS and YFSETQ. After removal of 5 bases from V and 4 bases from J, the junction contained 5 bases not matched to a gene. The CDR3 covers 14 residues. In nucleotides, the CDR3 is TGCGCCAGCAGTGGTAGCGGGAGTCCAGATACGCAGTATTTT. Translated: CASSGSGSPDTQYF.

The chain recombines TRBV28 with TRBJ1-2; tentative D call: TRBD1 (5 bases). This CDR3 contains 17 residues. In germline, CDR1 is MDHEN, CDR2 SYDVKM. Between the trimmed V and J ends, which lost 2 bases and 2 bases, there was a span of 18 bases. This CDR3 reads CASSLVGTAGGNYGYTF. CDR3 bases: TGTGCCAGCAGTTTAGTCGGGACGGCGGGAGGGAACTATGGCTACACCTTC.

CDR3 amino acids: CASSPTGAAYEQYF. The DNA for the CDR3 is TGTGCCAGCAGCCCCACGGGAGCTGCCTACGAGCAGTACTTC. The chain has TRBV11-2 and TRBJ2-7; D possibly corresponds to TRBD2 (6 bases). V was cut by 5 bases and J by 2 bases, with 13 bases left in between. Germline V gene sequence: CDR1 SGHAT, CDR2 FQNNGV. The length of the CDR3 is 14 residues.

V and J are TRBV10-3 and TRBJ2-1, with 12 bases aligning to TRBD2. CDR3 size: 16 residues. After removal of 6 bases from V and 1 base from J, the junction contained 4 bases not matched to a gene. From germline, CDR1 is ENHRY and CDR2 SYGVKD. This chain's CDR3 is CAISRTSGDSYNEQFF. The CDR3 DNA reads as TGTGCCATCAGCCGGACTAGCGGGGATTCCTACAATGAGCAGTTCTTC.

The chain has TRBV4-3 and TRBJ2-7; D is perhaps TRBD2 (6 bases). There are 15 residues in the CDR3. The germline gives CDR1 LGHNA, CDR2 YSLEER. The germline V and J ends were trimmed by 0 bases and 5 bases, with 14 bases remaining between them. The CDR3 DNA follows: TGCGCCAGCAGCCAAGAGCCGGGAGTTATCGACGAGCAGTACTTC. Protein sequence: CASSQEPGVIDEQYF.

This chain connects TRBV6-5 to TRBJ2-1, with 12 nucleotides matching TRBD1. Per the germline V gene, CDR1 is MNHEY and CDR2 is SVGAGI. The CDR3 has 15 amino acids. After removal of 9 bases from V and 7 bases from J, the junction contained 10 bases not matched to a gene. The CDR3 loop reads CASLSGGQGANEQFF. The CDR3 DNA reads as TGTGCCAGTCTGTCGGGGGGACAGGGGGCGAATGAGCAGTTCTTC.

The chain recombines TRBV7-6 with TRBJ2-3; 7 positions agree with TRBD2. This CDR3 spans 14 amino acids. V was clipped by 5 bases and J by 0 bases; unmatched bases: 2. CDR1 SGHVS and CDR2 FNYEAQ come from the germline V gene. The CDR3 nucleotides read TGTGCCAGCAGCCCCGGGGGGAGCACAGATACGCAGTATTTT. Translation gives CASSPGGSTDTQYF.

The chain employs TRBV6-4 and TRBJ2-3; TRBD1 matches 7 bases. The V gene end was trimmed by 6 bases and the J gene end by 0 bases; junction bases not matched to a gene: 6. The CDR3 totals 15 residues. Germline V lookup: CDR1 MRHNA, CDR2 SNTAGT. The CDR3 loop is CASRDGTASTDTQYF. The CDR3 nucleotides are TGTGCCAGCAGGGACGGGACAGCTAGCACAGATACGCAGTATTTT.

Written as DNA, the CDR3 is TGTGCCAGTGGGGGCGGGAGGAACAATGAGCAGTTCTTC. Translation gives CASGGGRNNEQFF. The chain recombines TRBV6-5 with TRBJ2-1; 8 bases are a match to TRBD2. The germline V gene has CDR1 MNHEY and CDR2 SVGAGI. This CDR3 is built from 13 residues. V dropped 9 bases and J dropped 5; count of bases not matched to a gene: 6.

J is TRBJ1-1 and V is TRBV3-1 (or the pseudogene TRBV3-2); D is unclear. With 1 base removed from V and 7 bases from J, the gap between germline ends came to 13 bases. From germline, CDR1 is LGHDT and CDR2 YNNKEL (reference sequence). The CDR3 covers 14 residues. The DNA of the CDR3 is TGTGCCAGCAGCCAAGGAACCAGTAGCTTTGAAGCTTTCTTT. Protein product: CASSQGTSSFEAFF.

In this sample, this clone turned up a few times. CDR3 DNA: TGTGCCAGCAGCCCTGGACAGTTCGGAGGCTACACCTTC. Amino acids: CASSPGQFGGYTF. The rearrangement joins TRBV5-6 to TRBJ1-2; perhaps TRBD1 as D (6 bases). The length of the CDR3 is 13 residues. In germline, CDR1 is SGHDT, CDR2 YYEEEE. V dropped 4 bases and J dropped 8 bases, with 15 bases sitting between them.

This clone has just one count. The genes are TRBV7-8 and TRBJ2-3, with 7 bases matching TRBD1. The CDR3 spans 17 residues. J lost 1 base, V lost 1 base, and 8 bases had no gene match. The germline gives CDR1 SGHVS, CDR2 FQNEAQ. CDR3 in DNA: TGTGCCAGCAGCTTAGACATTAGGGGGCGCGGCACAGATACGCAGTATTTT. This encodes CASSLDIRGRGTDTQYF.

CDR3 protein: CASSPRTGPEFF. Written as DNA, the CDR3 is TGTGCCAGCAGTCCAAGGACAGGGCCTGAGTTCTTC. The chain couples TRBV27 to TRBJ2-1; 8 bases match TRBD1. Germline V gives CDR1 MNHEY, CDR2 SMNVEV (reference sequence). With 5 bases clipped from V and 14 bases from J, the junction kept 8 bases outside the gene matches. CDR3 length equals 12 residues.

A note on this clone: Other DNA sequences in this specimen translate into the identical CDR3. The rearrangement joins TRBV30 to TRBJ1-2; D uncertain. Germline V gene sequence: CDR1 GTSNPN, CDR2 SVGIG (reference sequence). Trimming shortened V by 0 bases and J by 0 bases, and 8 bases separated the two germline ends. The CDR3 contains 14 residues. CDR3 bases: TGTGCCTGGAGTGTAGCCGGAGCTAACTATGGCTACACCTTC. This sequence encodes CAWSVAGANYGYTF. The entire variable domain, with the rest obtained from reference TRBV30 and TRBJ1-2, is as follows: SQTIHQWPATLVQPVGSPLSLECTVEGTSNPNLYWYRQAAGRGLQLLFYSVGIGQISSEVPQNLSASRPQDRQFILSSKKLLLSDSGFYLCAWSVAGANYGYTFGSGTRLTVV.

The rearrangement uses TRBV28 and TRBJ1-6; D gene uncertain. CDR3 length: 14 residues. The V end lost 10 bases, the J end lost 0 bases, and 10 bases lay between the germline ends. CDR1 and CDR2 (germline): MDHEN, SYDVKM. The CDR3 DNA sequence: TGTGCCACCAAACAGAGCTCCTATAATTCACCCCTCCACTTT. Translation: CATKQSSYNSPLHF.

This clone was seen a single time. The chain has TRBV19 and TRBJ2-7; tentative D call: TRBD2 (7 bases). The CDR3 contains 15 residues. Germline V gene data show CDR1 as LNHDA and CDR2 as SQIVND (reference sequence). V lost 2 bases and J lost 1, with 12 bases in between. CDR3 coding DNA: TGTGCCAGTAGTATACAGGGGAGGGGTTCCTACGAGCAGTACTTC. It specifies CASSIQGRGSYEQYF.